Reported below is one T cell receptor beta chain. The antigen is not known. This sample is drawn from a study of T cell responses to AZD1222 COVID-19 vaccine. This table comes from immunoSEQ multiplex PCR, and its TCRdb copy is limited to in-frame clones, with some not included. This table holds about 120,000 clones, 80% to 90% found once. V was pared by 5 bases and J by 7 bases, with 12 bases between. The length of the CDR3 is 13 residues. Study-level results: Nearly half of spike-specific TCRs reportedly target variant regions that are unmutated in the B.1.351 and B.1.1.7 variants.

Source: peripheral blood, taken on day 0 of MenACWY control vaccination. This receptor was identified in an adult in good health. The rearrangement joins TRBV12-3 or TRBV12-4 to TRBJ1-5, with D maybe TRBD1 (6 bases). CDR3 sequence: CASSLLTGQPQHF. CDR3 nucleotides: TGTGCCAGCAGTCTCTTGACAGGACAGCCCCAGCATTTT.